A single sample gave rise to the 17 T cell receptor beta chains below, sequenced in a study of blood T cell repertoires in COVID-19. Some clones are missing from TCRdb's copy, which holds only in-frame ones; the method was immunoSEQ multiplex PCR. Among 340,000 or so clones listed, around 85% were seen once. Sequencing was done on a sample of PBMCs or T cells enriched from blood (not recorded which). The source of these receptors is a woman between 40 and 50 years old with acute COVID-19.

The chain joins TRBV18 to TRBJ1-5; possibly TRBD1 for D (5 bases). The CDR3 runs to 17 residues. V lost 1 base and J 2 bases, leaving 15 bases between the germline ends. The germline V gene has CDR1 KGHSH and CDR2 LQKENI. Written as DNA, the CDR3 is TGTGCCAGCTCACCACGAGTGCTCGACAGACGCAATCAGCCCCAGCATTTT. Its translation is CASSPRVLDRRNQPQHF.

The rearrangement links TRBV7-6 to TRBJ2-7; TRBD2 is a possible D gene (6 bases). The CDR3 covers 19 residues. V was shortened by 5 bases and J by 3 bases, with 29 bases between the two germline ends. The germline V gene encodes CDR1 SGHVS and CDR2 FNYEAQ. The CDR3 DNA reads as TGTGCCAGCAGCCGTCAGACGGGGTTCCGAGGTGGAGGGTACTACGAGCAGTACTTC. This sequence encodes CASSRQTGFRGGGYYEQYF.

V is TRBV18 and J is TRBJ1-6; no firm D call. This CDR3 is built from 16 residues. Between the trimmed V and J ends, which lost 1 base and 5 bases, there was a span of 12 bases. CDR1 is KGHSH, CDR2 LQKENI, per germline. The CDR3 sequence is CASSPLSPGDNSPLHF. CDR3 DNA: TGTGCCAGCTCACCACTTTCGCCCGGGGATAATTCACCCCTCCACTTT.

The V gene is TRBV2, the J gene TRBJ1-4; the D gene is possibly TRBD1 (5 bases). With 6 bases removed from V and 5 bases from J, the gap between germline ends came to 10 bases. Germline V gene data show CDR1 as SNHLY and CDR2 as FYNNEI. This CDR3 has 13 residues. The CDR3 sequence: CASSDRTNEKLFF. The CDR3 DNA sequence: TGTGCCAGCAGCGATAGGACAAATGAAAAACTGTTTTTT.

A single count supports this clone. The CDR3 nucleotides read TGTGCCAGCAGTTTGGGGGGGCAGAGCAATCAGCCCCAGCATTTT. Encoded protein: CASSLGGQSNQPQHF. The chain joins TRBV28 to TRBJ1-5; possibly TRBD1 for D (6 bases). There are 15 residues in the CDR3. The germline V gene encodes CDR1 MDHEN and CDR2 SYDVKM. V lost 3 bases and J 1 base, leaving 10 bases between the germline ends.

The chain is built from TRBV6-5 and TRBJ2-1, with D perhaps TRBD2 (5 bases). Germline loops: CDR1 MNHEY, CDR2 SVGAGI. The ends were cut back, 7 bases at V and 7 bases at J, with 20 bases in the middle. The CDR3 covers 15 residues. CDR3 region: CASIARTSRGNEQFF. In nucleotides, the CDR3 is TGTGCCAGCATAGCCCGGACCTCCCGCGGGAATGAGCAGTTCTTC.

This clone appeared a single time. The rearrangement joins TRBV7-3 to TRBJ2-2; the D is unclear. V lost 1 base and J lost 0, with 6 bases in between. The CDR3 totals 15 residues. Germline V gene data show CDR1 as SGHTA and CDR2 as FQGTGA. CDR3 residues: CASSLIAANTGELFF. In nucleotides, the CDR3 is TGTGCCAGCAGCTTAATAGCTGCGAACACCGGGGAGCTGTTTTTT.

The J gene is TRBJ1-1, the V gene TRBV6-1; D unclear. Per the germline V gene, CDR1 is MNHNS and CDR2 is SASEGT. This CDR3 region has 16 residues. Trimming shortened V by 4 bases and J by 2 bases, and 17 bases separated the two germline ends. The CDR3 loop is CASSGPGREINTEAFF. The CDR3, as DNA: TGTGCCAGCAGTGGCCCCGGGAGGGAAATTAACACTGAAGCTTTCTTT.

CDR3 in DNA: TGTGCCAGCAGACGAGGGGGGGCACCCAACTATGGCTACACCTTC. Translation gives CASRRGGAPNYGYTF. The V gene is TRBV27, the J gene TRBJ1-2; possibly TRBD1 for D (6 bases). This CDR3 has 15 residues. Looked up from germline, CDR1 is MNHEY and CDR2 is SMNVEV (reference sequence). Trimming pared 6 bases from V and 2 bases from J, leaving 16 bases between.

This clone was found once. The chain combines TRBV19 with TRBJ1-1; unclear D gene. The CDR3 loop spans 15 amino acids. Germline CDR1 LNHDA, CDR2 SQIVND (reference sequence). Trimming removed 2 bases at V and 4 bases at J, with 14 bases between. As DNA, the CDR3 is TGTGCCAGTAGTATATGGTCCAGCCGGGGCACTGAAGCTTTCTTT. It codes for CASSIWSSRGTEAFF.

This clone was counted between two and nine times. The rearrangement joins TRBV3-1 (or the pseudogene TRBV3-2) to TRBJ1-2, with D unresolved. Germline V gives CDR1 LGHDT, CDR2 YNNKEL (reference sequence). Trimming shortened V by 1 base and J by 6 bases, and 18 bases separated the two germline ends. This CDR3 comprises 16 residues. In DNA form, the CDR3 reads TGTGCCAGCAGCCAAGCTGGGCAGGCCGGGGTGAATGGCTACACCTTC. Protein sequence: CASSQAGQAGVNGYTF.

The V call is TRBV6-4, the J call TRBJ1-2, with D possibly matching TRBD1 (6 bases). The CDR3 length is 13 residues. Trimming removed 3 bases from V and 7 bases from J, with 12 bases in between. Germline CDR1 MRHNA, CDR2 SNTAGT. The CDR3 DNA sequence: TGTGCCAGCAGTGAGGACAGCCTTAGTGGCTACACCTTC. It translates to CASSEDSLSGYTF.

The chain has TRBV11-2 and TRBJ2-7; 7 bases align to TRBD1. Germline CDR1 and CDR2: SGHAT and FQNNGV. The CDR3 is 15 amino acids. V was pared by 3 bases and J by 2 bases, with 7 bases of the junction left unmatched. The CDR3 region is CASSFGDSETYEQYF. CDR3 DNA: TGTGCCAGCAGCTTCGGGGACAGTGAAACCTACGAGCAGTACTTC.

The rearrangement uses TRBV27 and TRBJ2-7; no reliable D call. The V gene lost 6 bases and the J gene lost 2 bases, with 11 bases spanning the gap. Germline V gene sequence: CDR1 MNHEY, CDR2 SMNVEV (reference sequence). This CDR3 has 13 residues. CDR3 sequence (DNA): TGTGCCAGCAGGGGCATGGTAACCTACGAGCAGTACTTC. Encoded protein: CASRGMVTYEQYF.

The chain has TRBV6-6 and TRBJ2-7; TRBD2 aligns across 8 bases. Germline trimming cut 5 bases from V and 3 bases from J; bases unmatched to any gene: 15. Germline V gene lookup returns CDR1 MNHNY and CDR2 SVGAGI (reference sequence). The CDR3 length is 17 residues. The DNA for the CDR3 is TGTGCCAGCAGTCAACCCTGGGTTAGCGGGGAGGACTACGAGCAGTACTTC. This sequence encodes CASSQPWVSGEDYEQYF.

This clone has only a few counts. V is TRBV7-9 and J is TRBJ1-2; D gene ambiguous. The V and J ends lost 5 bases and 4 bases respectively, with 14 bases between them. CDR3 length: 14 residues. Germline V lookup: CDR1 SEHNR, CDR2 FQNEAQ (reference sequence). CDR3 loop: CASSLWAIGYGYTF. In nucleotides, the CDR3 is TGTGCCAGCAGCCTGTGGGCCATTGGCTATGGCTACACCTTC.

The V and J genes are TRBV2 and TRBJ1-3, with 7 bases fitting TRBD1. After removal of 5 bases from V and 4 bases from J, the junction contained 8 bases not matched to a gene. This CDR3 is built from 15 residues. CDR1 and CDR2 (germline): SNHLY, FYNNEI. CDR3 loop: CASSTKTGMGNTIYF. Here the CDR3 DNA reads TGTGCCAGCAGTACCAAGACAGGGATGGGAAACACCATATATTTT.